One and the same sample provided the 24 T cell receptor beta chains below, sequenced in a study of graft-versus-host responses after intestinal transplantation. Antigen specificity for these receptors is unknown. TCRdb's table, derived via immunoSEQ multiplex PCR, lists solely in-frame clones and lacks some. The sample holds over 80,000 clones, 75% to 95% seen once. The sample in question was unstimulated CD4+ T cells sorted from spleen or lymph node cells, obtained before transplant. These receptors all stem from a human donor who was the organ donor for an intestinal transplant.

The rearrangement joins TRBV10-3 to TRBJ2-3; no firm D call. The CDR3 extends over 13 amino acids. V dropped 3 bases and J dropped 2 bases, with 6 bases sitting between them. From germline, CDR1 is ENHRY and CDR2 SYGVKD. The CDR3 bases are TGTGCCATCAGTGAAACTCCCACAGATACGCAGTATTTT. It is translated as CAISETPTDTQYF.

This rearrangement joins TRBV28 to TRBJ1-2; unclear D gene. The V and J ends lost 4 bases and 4 bases respectively, with 16 bases between them. Germline CDR1 is MDHEN and CDR2 is SYDVKM. This CDR3 comprises 15 residues. The CDR3 is CASSYGDVLVYGYTF. Written as DNA, the CDR3 is TGTGCCAGCAGTTACGGGGATGTCTTAGTCTATGGCTACACCTTC.

The chain combines TRBV7-2 with TRBJ1-3; D is undetermined. V was shortened by 1 base and J by 3 bases, with 13 bases between the two germline ends. Germline CDR1 reads SGHTA; CDR2 reads FQGNSA. This CDR3 comprises 16 residues. The CDR3 loop reads CASSLDTWAIGNTIYF. CDR3 DNA: TGTGCCAGCAGCTTAGACACCTGGGCGATTGGAAACACCATATATTTT.

This clone is a singleton in its sample. J is TRBJ1-1 and V is TRBV30; D remains ambiguous. The V gene lost 2 bases and the J gene lost 10 bases, with 8 bases spanning the gap. This CDR3 is 10 amino acids long. Germline CDR1 is GTSNPN and CDR2 is SVGIG (reference sequence). CDR3 nucleotide sequence: TGTGCCTGGAGTTTGACAAGAGCTTTCTTT. Its translation is CAWSLTRAFF.

This clone was detected only once. The genes are TRBV5-1 and TRBJ2-2; 7 nucleotides line up with TRBD1. V lost 3 bases to trimming and J lost 5 bases; unmatched junction nucleotides: 10. The CDR3 length is 16 residues. Germline assignment: CDR1 SGHRS and CDR2 YFSETQ. The DNA for the CDR3 is TGCGCCAGCAGCTCCCAAGCTACAGGGGTTACCGGGGAGCTGTTTTTT. Its protein is CASSSQATGVTGELFF.

With regard to this clone: Within the sample, other DNA sequences also encode this same CDR3. The rearrangement joins TRBV11-2 to TRBJ2-5; D unclear. Trimming removed 3 bases at V and 2 bases at J, with 7 bases between. In germline, CDR1 is SGHAT, CDR2 FQNNGV. The CDR3 loop spans 13 amino acids. The CDR3 sequence: CASSFGVQETQYF. The DNA for the CDR3 is TGTGCCAGCAGCTTCGGAGTACAAGAGACCCAGTACTTC.

V gene TRBV4-2 combines with J gene TRBJ2-3, with D perhaps matching TRBD1 (7 bases). V gave up 0 bases and J gave up 4 bases, with 11 bases separating them. CDR1 LGHNA and CDR2 YNFKEQ come from the germline V gene. This CDR3 is 15 amino acids long. In DNA, the CDR3 is TGTGCCAGCAGCCAAGATCAGGGGGGTTCAGATACGCAGTATTTT. Translated: CASSQDQGGSDTQYF.

This clone was found once. The CDR3 loop is CASSQVPGNTEAFF. The CDR3 DNA is TGCGCCAGCAGCCAAGTACCCGGGAACACTGAAGCTTTCTTT. The J gene is TRBJ1-1, the V gene TRBV4-3; no clear D gene. CDR1 and CDR2 from the germline V gene are LGHNA and YSLEER. This CDR3 is built from 14 residues. V was pared by 1 base and J by 1 base, with 7 bases between.

This clone has only a few counts. The chain employs TRBV6-6 and TRBJ2-1; D is perhaps TRBD1 (6 bases). The V and J ends lost 6 bases and 7 bases respectively, with 22 bases between them. CDR1 and CDR2 (germline): MNHNY, SVGAGI (reference sequence). This CDR3 contains 16 residues. CDR3 nucleotide sequence: TGTGCCAGCAGCTCCCGCACAGGGACCGATAGGAATGAGCAGTTCTTC. It translates to CASSSRTGTDRNEQFF.

The chain employs TRBV4-1 and TRBJ2-7; D possibly corresponds to TRBD2 (6 bases). With 5 bases removed from V and 2 bases from J, the gap between germline ends came to 16 bases. Germline CDR1 and CDR2: MGHRA and YSYEKL. The CDR3 sequence is 15 residues long. CDR3 in DNA: TGCGCCAGCAGCTGGTCCCCCGCGGGGACCTACGAGCAGTACTTC. Residues: CASSWSPAGTYEQYF.

DNA of the CDR3: TGCGCCAGCAGCCACCGGGGGGGGAACACAGATACGCAGTATTTT. Translation gives CASSHRGGNTDTQYF. This chain joins TRBV4-1 and TRBJ2-3, with 8 bases lining up with TRBD2. V shed 3 bases, J shed 2 bases, and the junction held 4 bases outside the gene matches. CDR3 length: 15 residues. Germline V gene data show CDR1 as MGHRA and CDR2 as YSYEKL.

The chain links TRBV5-1 to TRBJ2-3; 7 bases fit TRBD2. The germline V gene has CDR1 SGHRS and CDR2 YFSETQ. The V gene end was trimmed by 5 bases and the J gene end by 0 bases; junction bases not matched to a gene: 15. This CDR3 is 18 amino acids long. CDR3 protein: CASSFWLAGTFSTDTQYF. In DNA, the CDR3 is TGCGCCAGCAGTTTCTGGTTAGCGGGTACCTTTAGCACAGATACGCAGTATTTT.

The chain carries TRBV7-2 and TRBJ2-2, with D tentatively TRBD1 (5 bases). The ends were cut back, 5 bases at V and 6 bases at J, with 13 bases in the middle. The CDR3 totals 14 residues. Germline CDR1 reads SGHTA; CDR2 reads FQGNSA. The CDR3 spells CASSLHRTAGELFF. CDR3 nucleotides: TGTGCCAGCAGCCTTCACAGGACGGCCGGGGAGCTGTTTTTT.

V and J are TRBV6-1 and TRBJ1-1; no clear D. Germline CDR1 and CDR2: MNHNS and SASEGT. The CDR3 spans 16 residues. V lost 3 bases to trimming and J lost 4 bases, with 18 bases between them. In DNA form, the CDR3 reads TGTGCCAGCAGTGAGTCGGGTCACCGGTATGGCACTGAAGCTTTCTTT. As protein: CASSESGHRYGTEAFF.

This rearrangement joins TRBV6-5 to TRBJ1-2, with D hard to call. V was trimmed by 2 bases and J by 7 bases, leaving 11 bases between them. The germline V gene has CDR1 MNHEY and CDR2 SVGAGI. CDR3 length: 13 residues. CDR3 sequence: CASSYRGEAGYTF. The CDR3 nucleotides are TGTGCCAGCAGTTACCGGGGAGAGGCTGGCTACACCTTC.

V is TRBV29-1 and J is TRBJ2-5; tentatively, D is TRBD1 (6 bases). Deletions cut 0 bases from V and 5 bases from J, with 13 bases between. CDR3 length: 14 amino acids. Germline V gives CDR1 SQVTM, CDR2 ANQGSEA. The CDR3 region is CSVEDHWGRETQYF. In DNA, the CDR3 is TGCAGCGTTGAAGATCATTGGGGGCGGGAGACCCAGTACTTC. The full variable domain, completed using reference TRBV29-1 and TRBJ2-5, is SAVISQKPSRDICQRGTSLTIQCQVDSQVTMMFWYRQQPGQSLTLIATANQGSEATYESGFVIDKFPISRPNLTFSTLTVSNMSPEDSSIYLCSVEDHWGRETQYFGPGTRLLVL.

The J gene is TRBJ2-7, the V gene TRBV5-4, with 8 bases matching TRBD1. Germline CDR1 is SGHNT and CDR2 is YYREEE (reference sequence). V dropped 4 bases and J dropped 4; count of bases not matched to a gene: 10. The CDR3 spans 15 residues. Written as DNA, the CDR3 is TGTGCCAGCAGCATTGACAGGGGAAGAAGGTACGAGCAGTACTTC. Residues: CASSIDRGRRYEQYF.

The CDR3 is CASSYSAGQPQHF. The CDR3 DNA follows: TGTGCCAGCAGTTACTCGGCAGGTCAGCCCCAGCATTTT. This chain joins TRBV6-5 and TRBJ1-5; D uncertain. V dropped 0 bases and J dropped 6 bases, with 6 bases sitting between them. Germline V gives CDR1 MNHEY, CDR2 SVGAGI. There are 13 residues in the CDR3.

This clone was seen a few times. The J gene is TRBJ2-4, the V gene TRBV12-5; no clear D gene. V dropped 5 bases and J dropped 5 bases, with 7 bases sitting between them. The CDR3 loop spans 12 amino acids. CDR1 is LGHNT, CDR2 FRNRAP, per germline. The CDR3, as DNA: TGTGCTAGTGGTCCCCGGGAAAACATTCAGTACTTC. Translation gives CASGPRENIQYF.

The count of this clone is one. The limits of the CDR3 on the DNA are not certain, so only TCRdb's listed CDR3 is given. V and J are TRBV27 and TRBJ1-5; the table's D call TRBD1 went unverified against the DNA. The germline V gene encodes CDR1 MNHEY and CDR2 SMNVEV (reference sequence). The CDR3 totals 16 residues, both ends included. The CDR3 loop reads CASSSSTGGSRQPQHF.

CDR3 DNA sequence: TGTGCCAGCAGCTACGGGGCGGGGGGAGATCAGCCCCAGCATTTT. It specifies CASSYGAGGDQPQHF. The V gene is TRBV5-4, the J gene TRBJ1-5, with D maybe TRBD1 (5 bases). CDR1 and CDR2 (germline): SGHNT, YYREEE (reference sequence). This CDR3 is built from 15 residues. V lost 3 bases to trimming and J lost 5 bases, with 15 bases between them.

This chain connects TRBV7-2 to TRBJ2-1; 10 bases line up with TRBD2. CDR3 length: 16 amino acids. Germline V lookup: CDR1 SGHTA, CDR2 FQGNSA. The V and J ends lost 5 bases and 2 bases, in that order; junction bases with no gene match: 6. This CDR3 is CASSTRSGGAYNEQFF. In DNA form, the CDR3 reads TGTGCCAGCAGCACGAGGAGCGGGGGGGCCTACAATGAGCAGTTCTTC.

The rearrangement links TRBV11-2 to TRBJ2-3; 10 bases are a match to TRBD2. CDR3 length: 14 amino acids. Losses at the gene ends were 6 bases for V and 3 bases for J; bases not matched to a gene: 3. The germline gives CDR1 SGHAT, CDR2 FQNNGV. The DNA for the CDR3 is TGTGCCAGCAGTATAGCGGGGGGAACAGATACGCAGTATTTT. It yields the protein CASSIAGGTDTQYF. Together with reference TRBV11-2 and TRBJ2-3, the CDR3 gives the full variable domain: EAGVAQSPRYKIIEKRQSVAFWCNPISGHATLYWYQQILGQGPKLLIQFQNNGVVDDSQLPKDRFSAERLKGVDSTLKIQPAKLEDSAVYLCASSIAGGTDTQYFGPGTRLTVL.

This sequence joins TRBV7-9 and TRBJ2-5, with TRBD2 identical over 9 bases. After removal of 4 bases from V and 7 bases from J, the junction contained 4 bases not matched to a gene. This CDR3 is built from 13 residues. Per the germline V gene, CDR1 is SEHNR and CDR2 is FQNEAQ (reference sequence). CDR3 coding DNA: TGTGCCAGCAGCTCCCTTAGCGGGGGGACCCAGTACTTC. Translation gives CASSSLSGGTQYF.